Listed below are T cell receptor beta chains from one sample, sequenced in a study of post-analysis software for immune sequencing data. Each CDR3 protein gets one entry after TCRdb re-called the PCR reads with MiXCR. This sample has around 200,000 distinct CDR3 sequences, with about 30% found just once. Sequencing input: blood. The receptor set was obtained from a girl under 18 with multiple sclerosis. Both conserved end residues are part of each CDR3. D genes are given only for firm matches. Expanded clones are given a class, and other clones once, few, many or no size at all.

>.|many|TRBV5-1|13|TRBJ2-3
CASSSRVEGTQYF
TGCGCCAGCAGCTCGAGGGTAGAGGGTACGCAGTATTTT
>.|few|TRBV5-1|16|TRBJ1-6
CASSPSWGGYNSPLHF
TGCGCCAGCAGCCCCAGTTGGGGGGGGTATAATTCACCCCTCCACTTT
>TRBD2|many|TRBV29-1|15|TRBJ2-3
CSGGLAGGSTDTQYF
TGCAGCGGAGGGCTAGCGGGGGGAAGCACAGATACGCAGTATTTT
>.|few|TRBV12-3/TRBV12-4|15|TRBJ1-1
CASSLGSHMNTEAFF
TGTGCCAGCAGTCTGGGTTCCCACATGAACACTGAAGCTTTCTTT
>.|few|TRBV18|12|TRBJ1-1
CASSLDSPEAFF
TGTGCCAGCTCACTCGACAGCCCTGAAGCTTTCTTT
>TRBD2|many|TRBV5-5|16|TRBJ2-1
CASSPQGGGSYNEQFF
TGTGCCAGCAGTCCCCAGGGCGGGGGATCCTACAATGAGCAGTTCTTC
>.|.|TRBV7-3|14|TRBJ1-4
CASSLNVGLEKLFF
TGTGCCAGCAGCTTAAACGTAGGGCTTGAAAAACTGTTTTTT
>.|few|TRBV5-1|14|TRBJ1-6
CASSLEGLETPLHF
TGCGCCAGCAGCTTGGAAGGGTTGGAAACACCCCTCCACTTT
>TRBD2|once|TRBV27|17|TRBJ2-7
CASSLRLAGATYNEQYF
TGTGCCAGCAGTTTGCGACTAGCGGGGGCGACCTACAATGAGCAGTACTTC
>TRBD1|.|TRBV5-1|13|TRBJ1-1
CASSFDRETEAFF
TGCGCCAGCAGCTTCGACAGGGAAACTGAAGCTTTCTTT
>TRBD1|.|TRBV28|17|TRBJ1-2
CASSLFGRDSLNYGYTF
TGTGCCAGCAGTTTATTCGGGCGGGACAGCTTGAACTATGGCTACACCTTC
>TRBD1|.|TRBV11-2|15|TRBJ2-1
CASSPTGGSGNEQFF
TGTGCCAGCAGCCCGACAGGGGGTTCGGGGAATGAGCAGTTCTTC
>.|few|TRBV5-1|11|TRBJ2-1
CASSPGVRQFF
TGCGCCAGCAGCCCAGGGGTGCGGCAGTTCTTC
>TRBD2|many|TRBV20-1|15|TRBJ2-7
CSARGLAENYYEQYF
TGCAGTGCTAGAGGACTAGCGGAGAACTACTACGAGCAGTACTTC
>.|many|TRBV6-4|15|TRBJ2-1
CASSVTGSSYNEQFF
TGTGCCAGCAGTGTTACGGGGAGCTCCTACAATGAGCAGTTCTTC
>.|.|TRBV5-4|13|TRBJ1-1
CASSLEGFTEAFF
TGTGCCAGCAGCTTGGAAGGGTTCACTGAAGCTTTCTTT
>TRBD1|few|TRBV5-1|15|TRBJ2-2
CASSFRDRGNGELFF
TGCGCCAGCAGCTTCCGGGACAGAGGTAACGGGGAGCTGTTTTTT
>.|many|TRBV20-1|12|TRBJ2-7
CSASKADYEQYF
TGCAGTGCTAGTAAAGCCGACTACGAGCAGTACTTC
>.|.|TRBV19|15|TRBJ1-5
CASSIEGQGHQPQHF
TGTGCCAGTAGTATAGAGGGGCAGGGGCATCAGCCCCAGCATTTT
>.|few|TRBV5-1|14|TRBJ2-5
CASSFAGTAKKQYF
TGCGCCAGCAGCTTCGCCGGGACTGCCAAAAAGCAGTACTTC
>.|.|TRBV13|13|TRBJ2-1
CASSLGAVRGGFF
TGTGCCAGCAGCTTGGGCGCTGTGAGGGGAGGGTTCTTC
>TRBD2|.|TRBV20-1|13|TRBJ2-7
CRAGLAGTYEQYF
TGCAGGGCAGGACTAGCGGGCACCTACGAGCAGTACTTC
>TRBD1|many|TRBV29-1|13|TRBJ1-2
CSVGQGVRYGYTF
TGCAGCGTTGGACAGGGGGTTCGGTATGGCTACACCTTC
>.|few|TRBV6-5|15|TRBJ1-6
CASSRSGTVNSPLHF
TGTGCCAGCAGTAGATCAGGGACGGTAAATTCACCCCTCCACTTT
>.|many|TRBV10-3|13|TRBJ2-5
CAIMDTEERTQYF
TGTGCCATCATGGACACCGAAGAACGGACCCAGTACTTC
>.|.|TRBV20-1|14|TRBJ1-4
CSAPERRGGEKLFF
TGCAGTGCCCCAGAACGGAGGGGGGGGGAAAAACTGTTTTTT
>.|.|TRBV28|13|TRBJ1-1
CAGLGATNTEAFF
TGTGCCGGGCTGGGGGCTACGAACACTGAAGCTTTCTTT
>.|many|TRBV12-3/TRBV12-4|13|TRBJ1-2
CASSSGLPYGYTF
TGTGCCAGCAGTTCGGGACTGCCTTATGGCTACACCTTC
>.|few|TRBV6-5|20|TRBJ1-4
CASSKLSYGNYGSWGSKLFF
TGTGCCAGCAGTAAACTCAGTTACGGGAACTACGGGTCTTGGGGTTCAAAACTGTTTTTT
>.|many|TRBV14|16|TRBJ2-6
CASSQDFNSGANVLTF
TGTGCCAGCAGCCAAGATTTTAACTCTGGGGCCAACGTCCTGACTTTC
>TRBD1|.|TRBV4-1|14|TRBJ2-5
CASSPATGEETQYF
TGCGCCAGCAGCCCAGCGACAGGGGAAGAGACCCAGTACTTC
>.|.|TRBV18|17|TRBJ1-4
CASSPNYAGTHNEKLFF
TGTGCCAGCTCACCAAACTACGCCGGGACACATAATGAAAAACTGTTTTTT
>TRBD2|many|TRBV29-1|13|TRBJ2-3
CSVELGGADTQYF
TGCAGCGTTGAATTGGGAGGGGCAGATACGCAGTATTTT
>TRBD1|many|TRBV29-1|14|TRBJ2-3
CSVETGGFTDTQYF
TGCAGCGTTGAGACAGGGGGATTCACAGATACGCAGTATTTT
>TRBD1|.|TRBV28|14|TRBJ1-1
CASSFPDRDTEAFF
TGTGCCAGCAGTTTCCCCGACAGGGACACTGAAGCTTTCTTT
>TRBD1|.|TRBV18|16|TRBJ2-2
CASSPPGQGAAGELFF
TGTGCCAGCTCACCACCGGGACAGGGGGCTGCCGGGGAGCTGTTTTTT
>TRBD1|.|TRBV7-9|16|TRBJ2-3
CASSDSLTGVTDTQYF
TGTGCCAGCAGCGATAGCCTGACAGGGGTAACAGATACGCAGTATTTT
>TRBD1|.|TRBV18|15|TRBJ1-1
CASSPRTGSNTEAFF
TGTGCCAGCTCACCCCGGACAGGATCTAACACTGAAGCTTTCTTT
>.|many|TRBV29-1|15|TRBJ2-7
CSVEVGVGLVYEQYF
TGCAGCGTTGAAGTAGGGGTGGGGTTAGTCTACGAGCAGTACTTC
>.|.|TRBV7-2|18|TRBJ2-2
CASSPPGVPGDFTGELFF
TGTGCCAGCAGCCCGCCAGGGGTACCGGGAGATTTCACCGGGGAGCTGTTTTTT
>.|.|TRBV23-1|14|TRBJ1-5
CASSHSGPNQPRHF
TGCGCCAGCAGTCACTCTGGTCCGAATCAGCCCCGGCATTTT
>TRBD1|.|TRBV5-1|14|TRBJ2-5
CASSRGTGSGTQYF
TGCGCCAGCAGCCGCGGGACAGGGTCTGGGACCCAGTACTTC
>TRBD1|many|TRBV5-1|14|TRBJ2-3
CASKTGTVEDTQYF
TGCGCCAGCAAGACAGGGACGGTTGAAGATACGCAGTATTTT
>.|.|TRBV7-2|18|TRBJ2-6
CASSLWGRRASGANVLTF
TGTGCCAGCAGCTTATGGGGTCGCCGGGCCTCTGGGGCCAACGTCCTGACTTTC
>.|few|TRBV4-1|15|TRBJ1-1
CASSPRGAMNTEAFF
TGCGCCAGCAGCCCGCGAGGGGCGATGAACACTGAAGCTTTCTTT
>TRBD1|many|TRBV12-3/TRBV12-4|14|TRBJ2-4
CASSPDRVQNIQYF
TGTGCCAGCAGTCCCGACAGGGTCCAAAACATTCAGTACTTC
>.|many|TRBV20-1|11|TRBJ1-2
CSYHVNYGYTF
TGCAGCTACCATGTCAACTATGGCTACACCTTC
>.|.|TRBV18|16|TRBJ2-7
CASSQGTPAISYEQYF
TGTGCCAGCTCACAGGGGACACCCGCTATCTCCTACGAGCAGTACTTC
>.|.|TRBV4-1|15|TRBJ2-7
CASSQDPESTYEQYF
TGCGCCAGCAGCCAAGATCCCGAGAGTACCTACGAGCAGTACTTC
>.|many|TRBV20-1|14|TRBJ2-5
CSARDLQGVETQYF
TGCAGTGCTAGAGATCTCCAGGGAGTAGAGACCCAGTACTTC
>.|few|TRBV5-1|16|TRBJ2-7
CASSLDTPGALYEQYF
TGCGCCAGCAGCTTAGACACGCCAGGGGCCCTTTACGAGCAGTACTTC
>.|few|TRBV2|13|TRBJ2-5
CASTPVGQETQYF
TGTGCCAGCACCCCCGTGGGTCAAGAGACCCAGTACTTC
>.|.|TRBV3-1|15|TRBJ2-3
CASSQALGDTDTQYF
TGTGCCAGCAGTCAGGCGTTGGGGGACACAGATACGCAGTATTTT
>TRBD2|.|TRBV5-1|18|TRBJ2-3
CASSARRGLAGVGDTQYF
TGCGCCAGCAGCGCCCGTCGGGGACTAGCGGGGGTTGGTGATACGCAGTATTTT
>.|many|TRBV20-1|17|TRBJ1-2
CSARDPSSGEDPHGYTF
TGCAGTGCTAGAGATCCCTCTTCCGGGGAGGACCCCCATGGCTACACCTTC
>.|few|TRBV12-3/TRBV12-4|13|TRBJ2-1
CASSLVIYNEQFF
TGTGCCAGCAGTTTAGTCATCTACAATGAGCAGTTCTTC
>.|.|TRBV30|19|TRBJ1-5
CAWSPLQSGIWVSNQPRHF
TGTGCCTGGAGTCCACTGCAAAGTGGGATCTGGGTCAGCAATCAGCCCCGGCATTTT
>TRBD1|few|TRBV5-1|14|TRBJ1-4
CASSPQGPNEKLFF
TGCGCCAGCAGCCCACAGGGGCCTAATGAAAAACTGTTTTTT
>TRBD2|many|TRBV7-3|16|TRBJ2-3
CASSPGTSGGVDTQYF
TGTGCCAGCAGCCCAGGAACTAGCGGGGGTGTAGATACGCAGTATTTT
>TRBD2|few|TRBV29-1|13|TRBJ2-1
CSGLAGGRNEQFF
TGCAGCGGTCTAGCGGGAGGCCGCAATGAGCAGTTCTTC